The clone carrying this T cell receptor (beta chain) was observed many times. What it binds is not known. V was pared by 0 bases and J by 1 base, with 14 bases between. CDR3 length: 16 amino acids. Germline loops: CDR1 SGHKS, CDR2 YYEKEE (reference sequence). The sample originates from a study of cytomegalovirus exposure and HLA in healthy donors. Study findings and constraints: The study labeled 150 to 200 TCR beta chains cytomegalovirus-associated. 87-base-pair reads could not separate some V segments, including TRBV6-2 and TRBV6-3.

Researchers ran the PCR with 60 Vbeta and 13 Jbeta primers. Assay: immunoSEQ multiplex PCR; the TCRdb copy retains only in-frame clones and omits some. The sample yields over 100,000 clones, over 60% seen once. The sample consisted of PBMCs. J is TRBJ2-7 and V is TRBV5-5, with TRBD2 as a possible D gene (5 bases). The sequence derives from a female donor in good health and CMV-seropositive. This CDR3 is CASSLGAHGISYEQYF. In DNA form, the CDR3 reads TGTGCCAGCAGCTTGGGGGCCCACGGGATTTCCTACGAGCAGTACTTC.